The TCR beta chain under discussion was sequenced for a study of CD8 T cells in ankylosing spondylitis. The study's findings and limits: One TCR beta motif, made up of eight or nine highly homologous variants, appeared characteristic of ankylosing spondylitis blood.

This clonotype was detected ten times or more. Its antigen is unknown. TCRdb passed the 5' RACE reads through MiXCR, listing each CDR3 protein once. Seen here are 750,000 to 850,000 distinct CDR3 sequences, 10% to 15% observed once, and the top ten hold 0.51%. Per the germline V gene, CDR1 is SGHTA and CDR2 is FQGNSA. With V trimmed by 4 bases and J by 7 bases, 3 bases remained unmatched. The CDR3 extends over 14 amino acids. The chain couples TRBV7-2 to TRBJ1-6; 8 bases map to TRBD1. The clonotype comes from a male donor with ankylosing spondylitis. The sequenced material came from blood, either unsorted or a sorted T cell fraction (not recorded which). CDR3 residues: CASSSTGGNSPLHF. The CDR3 region has the DNA TGTGCCAGCAGCTCCACAGGGGGAAATTCACCCCTCCACTTT.